This TCR beta chain was retrieved from a study of control samples from healthy donors and cancer patients. Germline-derived CDR1 and CDR2 are SGHRS and YFSETQ. The V end was cut by 0 bases, the J end by 1 base, with 10 bases between. The CDR3 length is 15 residues. This clone was observed once. Method: immunoSEQ multiplex PCR; TCRdb's copy keeps in-frame clones and lacks some. The table shows some 130,000 clones, with roughly 90% occurring only once. This receptor was taken from a man aged 40-50 years in good health. Sequencing input: blood. The V gene is TRBV5-1, the J gene TRBJ1-1; D is unclear. CDR3 nucleotides: TGCGCCAGCAGCTTGGCTGGTATCCCGAACACTGAAGCTTTCTTT. It codes for CASSLAGIPNTEAFF.